These 14 T cell receptor beta chains were sequenced from one sample in a study of long-term antiretroviral therapy in people with HIV. immunoSEQ v3.0 was run at survey level. Clones were sequenced by immunoSEQ multiplex PCR, and TCRdb holds only the in-frame ones, with some missing. The sample lists some 20,000 clones, roughly 80% occurring once. Sequenced material: unsorted PBMCs, taken 2.3 years after starting antiretroviral therapy. These receptors came from a woman aged 40-49 years with HIV.

The genes are TRBV7-9 and TRBJ1-1; 12 nucleotides match TRBD1. Per the germline V gene, CDR1 is SEHNR and CDR2 is FQNEAQ (reference sequence). The J segment lost 10 bases and the V segment lost 5 bases, leaving 8 bases of the junction unmatched. CDR3 size: 14 residues. The CDR3 loop reads CASSLGTGGDAAFF. CDR3 sequence (DNA): TGTGCCAGCAGCCTAGGGACAGGGGGCGATGCAGCTTTCTTT.

The chain has TRBV9 and TRBJ2-5; the match to TRBD1 covers 7 bases. The CDR3 contains 14 residues. Trimming at V came to 3 bases and at J to 2 bases, leaving 4 bases not matched to a gene. Germline V lookup: CDR1 SGDLS, CDR2 YYNGEE. The CDR3 region is CASSARGWQETQYF. CDR3 coding DNA: TGTGCCAGCAGCGCCAGGGGGTGGCAAGAGACCCAGTACTTC.

This clone was seen just once. The V gene is TRBV29-1, the J gene TRBJ2-1, with 9 bases matching TRBD2. From germline, CDR1 is SQVTM and CDR2 ANQGSEA. The V and J ends lost 3 bases and 8 bases, in that order; junction bases with no gene match: 8. The CDR3 is 14 amino acids. CDR3 residues: CSVEGGRADDEQFF. The CDR3, as DNA: TGCAGCGTTGAGGGCGGGAGGGCCGATGATGAGCAGTTCTTC.

The chain combines TRBV11-2 with TRBJ2-7; possibly TRBD1 for D (6 bases). Germline CDR1 SGHAT, CDR2 FQNNGV. The length of the CDR3 is 12 residues. V was trimmed by 2 bases and J by 6 bases, leaving 8 bases between them. CDR3 nucleotide sequence: TGTGCCAGCAGCTTATCAGGGGTCGAGCAGTACTTC. It is translated as CASSLSGVEQYF.

This clone was found once. The chain has TRBV18 and TRBJ1-2; 8 positions match TRBD1. Germline CDR1 KGHSH, CDR2 LQKENI. This CDR3 comprises 16 residues. V gave up 2 bases and J gave up 4 bases; unmatched junction bases: 9. Here the CDR3 reads CASSPEQGGRLYGYTF. CDR3 coding DNA: TGTGCCAGCTCACCAGAACAGGGGGGCCGCCTCTATGGCTACACCTTC.

The genes are TRBV25-1 and TRBJ2-4; a weak D match, TRBD2 (6 bases). With 1 base removed from V and 7 bases from J, the gap between germline ends came to 14 bases. This CDR3 spans 15 amino acids. Germline V gene sequence: CDR1 MGHDK, CDR2 SYGVNS. CDR3 coding DNA: TGTGCCAGCAGTGAATGGGGAGGCATGGGTAACATTCAGTACTTC. Translating it yields CASSEWGGMGNIQYF.

This chain connects TRBV4-2 to TRBJ2-1; D possibly matches TRBD1 or TRBD2 (5 bases each). V lost 0 bases and J lost 10, with 10 bases in between. Germline V CDR1 and CDR2: LGHNA, YNFKEQ. This CDR3 region has 13 residues. The CDR3 DNA follows: TGTGCCAGCAGCCAAGATGTAGAGGGGGAGCAGTTCTTC. Translated: CASSQDVEGEQFF.

The V and J genes are TRBV19 and TRBJ2-7; 13 nucleotides agree with TRBD2. Germline assignment: CDR1 LNHDA and CDR2 SQIVND (reference sequence). V lost 8 bases to trimming and J lost 0 bases; unmatched junction nucleotides: 4. The CDR3 contains 15 residues. The CDR3 DNA is TGTGCCAGTTCACTAGCGGGGGGGAGCTCCTACGAGCAGTACTTC. This gives the protein CASSLAGGSSYEQYF.

The sample holds one count of this clone. This chain uses TRBV25-1 with TRBJ2-5; 13 bases match TRBD2. Germline CDR1 reads MGHDK; CDR2 reads SYGVNS. The junction had 6 bases not matched to a gene; V was cut back by 6 bases and J by 5 bases. There are 15 residues in the CDR3. The CDR3 is CASRLAGGPRETQYF. CDR3 nucleotide sequence: TGTGCCAGCAGACTAGCGGGGGGGCCGAGGGAGACCCAGTACTTC. The full variable domain, with the rest looked up from reference TRBV25-1 and TRBJ2-5, is EADIYQTPRYLVIGTGKKITLECSQTMGHDKMYWYQQDPGMELHLIHYSYGVNSTEKGDLSSESTVSRIRTEHFPLTLESARPSHTSQYLCASRLAGGPRETQYFGPGTRLLVL.

V and J are TRBV19 and TRBJ2-1; TRBD2 agrees at 10 bases. V lost 0 bases to trimming and J lost 6 bases; unmatched junction nucleotides: 5. Germline CDR1 LNHDA, CDR2 SQIVND (reference sequence). This CDR3 spans 16 amino acids. CDR3 region: CASSIDGTSASNEQFF. In nucleotides, the CDR3 is TGTGCCAGTAGTATAGACGGGACTAGCGCCTCCAATGAGCAGTTCTTC.

This clone has only a few counts. The chain joins TRBV7-9 to TRBJ2-7, with a tentative D call TRBD2 (5 bases). The CDR3 runs to 15 residues. Germline values: CDR1 SEHNR, CDR2 FQNEAQ (reference sequence). Trimming left V 5 bases short and J 3 bases short, with 17 bases between. Here the CDR3 reads CASSQGGAFDYEQYF. The CDR3 DNA follows: TGTGCCAGCAGCCAAGGAGGTGCCTTCGACTACGAGCAGTACTTC.

The V gene is TRBV7-2, the J gene TRBJ2-2, with D uncertain. In germline, CDR1 is SGHTA, CDR2 FQGNSA. Trimming removed 1 base at V and 6 bases at J, with 24 bases between. CDR3 length: 19 residues. CDR3 sequence reads: CASSLVTPTTFLPPGELFF. The CDR3 DNA sequence: TGTGCCAGCAGCTTAGTCACCCCGACGACTTTCCTCCCCCCCGGGGAGCTGTTTTTT.

The chain carries TRBV30 and TRBJ1-5, with 8 bases that match TRBD1. The junction had 3 bases not matched to a gene; V was cut back by 0 bases and J by 5 bases. This CDR3 region has 14 residues. Germline assignment: CDR1 GTSNPN and CDR2 SVGIG (reference sequence). CDR3 protein: CAWSVRQGYQPQHF. CDR3 sequence (DNA): TGTGCCTGGAGTGTACGACAGGGGTATCAGCCCCAGCATTTT.

The rearrangement links TRBV9 to TRBJ2-3; D is possibly TRBD2 (7 bases). V was pared by 4 bases and J by 1 base, with 13 bases between. The CDR3 sequence is 15 residues long. From germline, CDR1 is SGDLS and CDR2 YYNGEE. CDR3 coding DNA: TGTGCCAGCAGCTCGGGGGGCCAGGGCACAGATACGCAGTATTTT. It yields the protein CASSSGGQGTDTQYF.